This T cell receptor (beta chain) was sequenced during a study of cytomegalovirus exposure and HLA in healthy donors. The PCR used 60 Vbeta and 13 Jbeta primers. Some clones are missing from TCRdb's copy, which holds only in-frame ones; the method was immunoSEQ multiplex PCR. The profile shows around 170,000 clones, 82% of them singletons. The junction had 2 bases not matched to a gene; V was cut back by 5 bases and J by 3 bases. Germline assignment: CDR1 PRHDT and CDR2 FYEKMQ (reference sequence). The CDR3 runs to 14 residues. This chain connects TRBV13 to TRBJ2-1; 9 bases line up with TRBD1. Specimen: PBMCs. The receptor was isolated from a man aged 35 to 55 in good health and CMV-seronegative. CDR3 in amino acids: CASSRDRVYNEQFF. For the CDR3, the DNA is TGTGCCAGCAGCCGGGACAGGGTCTACAATGAGCAGTTCTTC.